Presented here are 4 T cell receptor beta chains from one specimen sequenced in a study of cytomegalovirus exposure and HLA in healthy donors. PCR primers comprised 60 Vbeta and 13 Jbeta primers. Clones were sequenced by immunoSEQ multiplex PCR, and TCRdb holds only the in-frame ones, with some missing. The sample gives around 130,000 clones, roughly 70% of which show up once; nearly 3% is in the top ten. Sequenced sample: PBMCs. Receptors originate from a woman in her thirties or forties in good health and CMV-seropositive.

This rearrangement joins TRBV7-9 to TRBJ1-4, with TRBD1 matching 8 bases. Germline values: CDR1 SEHNR, CDR2 FQNEAQ (reference sequence). This CDR3 has 14 residues. With 6 bases clipped from V and 6 bases from J, the junction kept 6 bases outside the gene matches. CDR3 nucleotide sequence: TGTGCCAGCAGAGATGGACAGGGAGATGAAAAACTGTTTTTT. Amino acids: CASRDGQGDEKLFF.

The chain couples TRBV30 to TRBJ2-2; no firm D call. Germline V gene data show CDR1 as GTSNPN and CDR2 as SVGIG (reference sequence). This CDR3 spans 12 amino acids. V lost 2 bases to trimming and J lost 3 bases, with 4 bases between them. The CDR3 DNA follows: TGTGCCTGGAGTCCATACACCGGGGAGCTGTTTTTT. It translates to CAWSPYTGELFF.

The rearrangement joins TRBV5-6 to TRBJ2-7, with 11 bases aligning to TRBD1. The CDR3 totals 13 residues. The V gene's germline CDR1 is SGHDT and CDR2 YYEEEE. The V and J ends lost 2 bases and 6 bases, in that order; junction bases with no gene match: 1. In nucleotides, the CDR3 is TGTGCCAGCAGCTTCGGGACAGGGGGCGAGCAGTACTTC. It encodes CASSFGTGGEQYF.

The V and J genes are TRBV5-4 and TRBJ1-4; D is possibly TRBD1 (6 bases). The CDR3 covers 16 residues. Looked up from germline, CDR1 is SGHNT and CDR2 is YYREEE (reference sequence). Trimming stripped 4 bases from V and 2 bases from J, with 15 bases between. CDR3 residues: CASSPGRGQTNEKLFF. CDR3 DNA: TGTGCCAGCAGCCCAGGGCGGGGGCAGACTAATGAAAAACTGTTTTTT.